The rows below give T cell receptor beta chains drawn from one sample of a study of shared clonotypes between healthy human individuals. Only in-frame clones appear in the TCRdb table, and some are missing; sequencing was by immunoSEQ multiplex PCR. The sample has some 2,100,000 clones; around 95% are singletons. Sequencing was performed on naive CD4+ T cells sorted from blood. The receptors were gathered from a man younger than 35 in good health. The CDR3 runs from the conserved cysteine through the conserved F or W. Each record gives: V gene, D gene, CDR3 protein. D genes are given only for firm matches.

>TRBV6-6|TRBD1
CASSGQGKNTEAFF
>TRBV27|TRBD2
CASSLAGGPKDTQYF
>TRBV9|.
CASSVNPLVGTYEQYF
>TRBV11-2|TRBD1
CASSVGTGTGLSPLHF
>TRBV4-2|.
CASSQVGREDNYGYTF
>TRBV19|.
CASSWGNTEAFF
>TRBV7-2|.
CASSLAGTLYANTGELFF
>TRBV6-5|.
CASGSGQETQYF
>TRBV27|TRBD2
CASSFLAGGAYNEQFF
>TRBV10-3|.
CAAAPANEWNEQFF
>TRBV25-1|.
CASSGPGNQPQHF
>TRBV28|TRBD1
CASISGQGAPNQPQHF
>TRBV2|TRBD1
CASSEDRGSYEQYF
>TRBV5-4|TRBD2
CASSKGLAGSSTDTQYF
>TRBV28|TRBD1
CASSPRAGTGKGKQYF
>TRBV5-6|.
CASSLETGSSTDTQYF
>TRBV7-9|.
CASSSGQLSNSPLHF
>TRBV9|.
CASSKRPEGMNTEAFF
>TRBV5-1|TRBD1
CASSPGTANTDTQYF
>TRBV5-6|TRBD2
CASSFERGGPDETQYF
>TRBV5-4|.
CASSLGADEAFF
>TRBV30|.
CAWSVLRTATAGNTIYF
>TRBV5-1|TRBD1
CASSQDRGRGTEAFF
>TRBV2|.
CASSDRGAYTGELFF
>TRBV6-5|.
CASGPLGLGGEQYF
>TRBV10-3|.
CAISESMAEDRADTQYF
>TRBV30|TRBD1
CAWTKAGTARNEKLFF
>TRBV10-1|.
CASSDQGANSPLHF
>TRBV28|.
CASTKDTGQWNEQFF
>TRBV5-4|.
CASSLGEGANEKLFF
>TRBV30|.
CAWREETQYF
>TRBV30|.
CAWQGQSGNTQYF
>TRBV7-2|.
CASSFSGAEYGYTF
>TRBV6-4|.
CASSDLREVKNIQYF
>TRBV30|TRBD2
CACTQRGQGLYEQYF
>TRBV5-5|.
CASSRSLSSYNSPLHF
>TRBV6-1|TRBD1
CASNDRGRAPQAFF
>TRBV7-2|.
CASRFREGELFF
>TRBV30|.
CAWSAYNSNQPQHF
>TRBV7-2|.
CASSPGGGNQPQHF